The rows below give T cell receptor beta chains drawn from one sample of a study of shared clonotypes between healthy human individuals. This table comes from immunoSEQ multiplex PCR, and its TCRdb copy is limited to in-frame clones, with some not included. The profile shows about 1.5 million clones, approximately 98% of them singletons. Sequenced material: naive CD4+ T cells sorted from blood. Receptor source: a man younger than 45 in good health. Each CDR3 is given with its conserved first and last residue. D genes are given only for firm matches. The size entry is marked missing in some rows and otherwise reads once, few, many or a size class.

cdr3_aa cdr3_nt v_call d_call clone_size j_call
CASNKQGANYGYTF TGTGCCAGTAATAAACAGGGGGCTAACTATGGCTACACCTTC TRBV19 TRBD1 - TRBJ1-2
CASSRETRETQYF TGTGCCAGCTCACGGGAGACTCGGGAGACCCAGTACTTC TRBV18 - - TRBJ2-5
CASSIQGGYEQYF TGCGCCAGCAGTATTCAGGGGGGCTACGAGCAGTACTTC TRBV5-1 - - TRBJ2-7
CASSKQGFDEQYF TGTGCCAGCAGCAAACAGGGGTTCGACGAGCAGTACTTC TRBV5-4 TRBD1 - TRBJ2-7
CSEFRYNEQFF TGCAGTGAGTTCCGATACAATGAGCAGTTCTTC TRBV20-1 - - TRBJ2-1
CASSIRETGFFTDTQYF TGTGCCAGTAGTATTCGTGAGACAGGGTTCTTCACAGATACGCAGTATTTT TRBV19 TRBD1 - TRBJ2-3
CASSLDRGNTDTQYF TGTGCCAGCAGCTTAGATAGGGGGAACACAGATACGCAGTATTTT TRBV11-2 - - TRBJ2-3
CASSSLPFRQGEQYF TGTGCCAGCAGTTCCTTACCTTTTCGACAGGGTGAGCAGTATTTT TRBV27 TRBD1 - TRBJ2-3
CASSYSTSRVGYGYTF TGTGCCAGCAGTTACTCGACCTCCAGGGTAGGCTATGGCTACACCTTC TRBV6-6 - - TRBJ1-2
CASSLEQYNEQFF TGTGCCAGCAGCTTAGAACAGTACAATGAGCAGTTCTTC TRBV7-2 - - TRBJ2-1
CASKGSLGTEAFF TGTGCCAGTAAGGGGAGTTTGGGCACTGAAGCTTTCTTT TRBV19 - - TRBJ1-1
CASSLVGSGSVTDTQYF TGTGCCAGCAGCTTGGTAGGCAGCGGAAGCGTAACAGATACGCAGTATTTT TRBV5-4 - - TRBJ2-3
CASSLARGASGNTIYF TGTGCCAGCAGCTTAGCGCGTGGGGCTAGTGGAAACACCATATATTTT TRBV7-2 - - TRBJ1-3
CASSPLENYGYTF TGTGCCAGCTCACCTTTAGAAAACTATGGCTACACCTTC TRBV18 - - TRBJ1-2
CASSSEDGYYSNTGELFF TGTGCCAGCAGCTCCGAGGACGGTTATTATTCGAACACCGGGGAGCTGTTTTTT TRBV7-2 - - TRBJ2-2
CASSLQGGYGYTF TGTGCCAGCAGCTTACAGGGGGGCTATGGCTACACCTTC TRBV7-2 TRBD1 - TRBJ1-2
CASSVGTDYGYTF TGTGCCAGCAGCGTCGGGACCGACTATGGCTACACCTTC TRBV2 - once TRBJ1-2
CSGMGLAGVDEQFF TGCAGCGGTATGGGACTAGCGGGAGTGGATGAGCAGTTCTTC TRBV29-1 TRBD2 - TRBJ2-1